These T cell receptor beta chains were read from a single sample in a study of OX40 agonist ivuxolimab in advanced cancers. Profiled with immunoSEQ multiplex PCR; TCRdb holds only in-frame clones, not every one. The sample has nearly 60,000 clones; about 81% are singletons. The sample here was CD4+ or CD8+ T cells sorted from blood, taken in a trial of the OX40 agonist ivuxolimab. The source is an adult with an advanced solid tumor such as melanoma, head and neck, liver or kidney cancer. Both conserved end residues are part of each CDR3. D genes are given only for firm matches. Clone size is shown for a subset of rows, as once, few, many or a class of expanded clone.

>NA|TRBJ1-2|TRBV6-6|NA
TGTGCCAGCAACCCTATCGCCGGGACATCCGGCTACACCTTC
CASNPIAGTSGYTF
>NA|TRBJ2-1|TRBV19|NA
TGTGCCAGTAGTTCTTCGCTCGGGGGTGGCTCCTACAATGAGCAGTTCTTC
CASSSSLGGGSYNEQFF
>TRBD1|TRBJ1-2|TRBV6-5|NA
TGTGCCAGCACCTTGGCCCTGACAGGGGCTAATGGCTACACCTTC
CASTLALTGANGYTF
>NA|TRBJ2-5|TRBV19|NA
TGTGCCAGTAGTAAAGGACACCAAGAGACCCAGTACTTC
CASSKGHQETQYF
>TRBD1|TRBJ1-5|TRBV19|few
TGTGCCAGTAGGCCAACCGGACAGGTTCGCAATCAGCCCCAGCATTTT
CASRPTGQVRNQPQHF
>TRBD1|TRBJ1-1|TRBV25-1|NA
TGTGCCAGCATCGGGACAGTTTCCCCTGAAGCTTTCTTT
CASIGTVSPEAFF
>TRBD1|TRBJ2-2|TRBV5-6|NA
TGTGCCAGCAGCCCGGGACAGGGACACACCGGGGAGCTGTTTTTT
CASSPGQGHTGELFF
>NA|TRBJ2-3|TRBV10-1|NA
TGCGCCAGCAGTGAGTCCCCTAGTTCTGCGCAGTATTTT
CASSESPSSAQYF
>NA|TRBJ2-4|TRBV4-1|NA
TGCGCCAGCAGCCAAGATCCCAGGCTAAACATTCAGTACTTC
CASSQDPRLNIQYF
>TRBD1|TRBJ1-1|TRBV19|NA
TGTGCCGCGCGACACAGGGGGCTGGACACTGAAGCTTTCTTT
CAARHRGLDTEAFF
>NA|TRBJ1-2|TRBV2|NA
TGTGCCAGCACCCCGACCCTCTATGGCTACACCTTC
CASTPTLYGYTF
>TRBD1|TRBJ2-7|TRBV6-5|NA
TGTGCCAGCAGCCCCGACAGGGGGCTAACCTACGAGCAGTACTTC
CASSPDRGLTYEQYF